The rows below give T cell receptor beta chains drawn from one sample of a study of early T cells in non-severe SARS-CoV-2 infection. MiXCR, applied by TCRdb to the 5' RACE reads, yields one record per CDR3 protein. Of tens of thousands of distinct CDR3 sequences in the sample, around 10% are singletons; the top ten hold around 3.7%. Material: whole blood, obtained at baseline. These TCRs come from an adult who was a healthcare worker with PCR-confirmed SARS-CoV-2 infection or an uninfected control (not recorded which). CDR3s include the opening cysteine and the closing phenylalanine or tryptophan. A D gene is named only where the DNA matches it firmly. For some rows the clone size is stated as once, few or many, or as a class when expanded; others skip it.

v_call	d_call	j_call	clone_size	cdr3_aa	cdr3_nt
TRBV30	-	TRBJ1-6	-	CAWSPGPTRGSPLHF	TGTGCCTGGAGTCCGGGACCCACCCGCGGTTCACCCCTCCACTTT
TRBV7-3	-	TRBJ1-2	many	CASSLEPSLNNYGYTF	TGTGCCAGCTCTCTGGAGCCTTCACTGAATAACTATGGCTACACCTTC
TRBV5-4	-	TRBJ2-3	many	CASSPMTSDTQYF	TGTGCCAGCAGCCCCATGACTAGTGATACGCAGTATTTT
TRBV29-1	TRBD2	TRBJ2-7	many	CSAAGTSEYEQYF	TGCAGCGCCGCCGGGACTAGCGAATACGAGCAGTACTTC
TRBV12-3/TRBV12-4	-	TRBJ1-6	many	CASSPGRTPLHF	TGTGCCAGCAGCCCCGGTAGGACACCCCTCCACTTT
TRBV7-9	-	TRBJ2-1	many	CASSLRGLADEQFF	TGTGCCAGCAGCTTACGGGGGTTAGCGGATGAGCAGTTCTTC
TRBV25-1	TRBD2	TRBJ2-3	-	CASSASGERTDTQYF	TGTGCCAGCAGCGCGAGCGGGGAGCGCACAGATACGCAGTATTTT
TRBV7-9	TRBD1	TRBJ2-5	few	CASSFSRGPGETQYF	TGTGCCAGCAGCTTTTCCAGGGGGCCGGGAGAGACCCAGTACTTC
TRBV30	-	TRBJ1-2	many	CAWSSGQPLDGYTF	TGTGCCTGGAGTTCGGGGCAGCCCCTGGATGGCTACACCTTC
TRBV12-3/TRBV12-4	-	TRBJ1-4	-	CASSLALAANEKLFF	TGTGCCAGCAGTTTAGCGCTGGCAGCAAATGAAAAACTGTTTTTT
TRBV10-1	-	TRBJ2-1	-	CASSENSGKPYNEQFF	TGCGCCAGCAGTGAGAATTCAGGGAAACCCTACAATGAGCAGTTCTTC
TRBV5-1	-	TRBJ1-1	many	CASSWQGRGTEAFF	TGCGCCAGCAGCTGGCAGGGAAGAGGCACTGAAGCTTTCTTT
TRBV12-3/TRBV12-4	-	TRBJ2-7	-	CASSLAMSYGQYF	TGTGCCAGCAGTTTAGCGATGAGTTATGGGCAGTACTTC
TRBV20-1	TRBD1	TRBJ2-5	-	CSARRTGKETQYF	TGCAGTGCTAGAAGGACAGGGAAAGAGACCCAGTACTTC
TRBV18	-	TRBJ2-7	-	CASSGQSSYEQYF	TGTGCCAGCTCCGGACAGAGCTCCTACGAGCAGTACTTC
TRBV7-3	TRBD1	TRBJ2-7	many	CASSPTTGNYEQYF	TGTGCCAGCAGCCCCACGACAGGGAACTACGAGCAGTACTTC
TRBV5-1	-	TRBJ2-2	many	CASSLARDWNTGELFF	TGCGCCAGCAGCTTGGCTAGAGACTGGAACACCGGGGAGCTGTTTTTT
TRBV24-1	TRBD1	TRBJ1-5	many	CATSDSAVRTGLYSNQPQHF	TGTGCCACCAGTGATTCGGCAGTACGGACAGGCCTATATAGCAATCAGCCCCAGCATTTT
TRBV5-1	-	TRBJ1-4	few	CASSFDRNEKLFF	TGCGCCAGCAGCTTCGACCGAAATGAAAAACTGTTTTTT
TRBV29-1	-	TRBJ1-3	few	CSVRTARGGNTIYF	TGCAGCGTTCGGACGGCGCGAGGAGGAAACACCATATATTTT
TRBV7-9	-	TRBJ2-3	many	CASSSPGTDTQYF	TGTGCCAGCAGCTCCCCAGGCACAGATACGCAGTATTTT
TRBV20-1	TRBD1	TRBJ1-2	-	CSAREGRGLGYTF	TGCAGTGCTAGAGAGGGCAGGGGGCTTGGTTACACCTTC
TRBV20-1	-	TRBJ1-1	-	CSARKHGNTEAFF	TGCAGTGCTAGAAAGCACGGAAACACTGAAGCTTTCTTT
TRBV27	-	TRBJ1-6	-	CASSSGGFHSPLHF	TGTGCCAGCAGTTCGGGGGGTTTCCATTCACCCCTCCACTTT
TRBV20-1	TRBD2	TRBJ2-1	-	CSARTSGDYNEQFF	TGCAGTGCCCGAACTAGCGGAGATTACAATGAGCAGTTCTTC
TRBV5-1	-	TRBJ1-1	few	CASSFYAMNTEAFF	TGCGCCAGCAGCTTTTACGCAATGAACACTGAAGCTTTCTTT
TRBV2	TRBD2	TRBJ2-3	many	CASSDLGGGPPGTDTQYF	TGTGCCAGCAGTGATTTAGGCGGGGGGCCGCCGGGCACAGATACGCAGTATTTT
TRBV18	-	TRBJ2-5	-	CASSPPGGIQETQYF	TGTGCCAGCTCACCACCGGGAGGCATCCAAGAGACCCAGTACTTC
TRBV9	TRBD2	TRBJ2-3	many	CASSYTSGGPDTQYF	TGTGCCAGCAGCTATACTAGCGGGGGGCCAGATACGCAGTATTTT
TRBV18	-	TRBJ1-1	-	CASSPIEGIYDTEAFF	TGTGCCAGCTCACCGATAGAGGGCATTTATGACACTGAAGCTTTCTTT
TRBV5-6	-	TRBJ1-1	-	CASSLDLMGAEAFF	TGTGCCAGCAGCTTGGACTTAATGGGCGCTGAAGCTTTCTTT
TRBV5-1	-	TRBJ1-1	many	CASSLAAGPSGRAFF	TGCGCCAGCAGCTTGGCCGCGGGACCATCAGGGCGAGCTTTCTTT
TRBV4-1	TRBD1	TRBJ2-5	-	CASSSDRGKTQYF	TGCGCCAGCAGCTCCGACAGGGGGAAGACCCAGTACTTC
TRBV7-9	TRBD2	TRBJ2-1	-	CAIPAGGSYNEQFF	TGTGCCATCCCAGCGGGAGGAAGCTACAATGAGCAGTTCTTC
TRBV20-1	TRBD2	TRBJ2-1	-	CSGLPSGRTYNEQFF	TGCAGTGGGTTACCTAGCGGTAGGACCTACAATGAGCAGTTCTTC
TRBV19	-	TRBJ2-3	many	CASSITGGGDTQYF	TGTGCCAGTAGTATAACCGGGGGTGGCGATACGCAGTATTTT
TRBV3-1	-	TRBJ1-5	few	CASSQAPGSNQPQHF	TGTGCCAGCAGCCAGGCCCCTGGGAGCAATCAGCCCCAGCATTTT
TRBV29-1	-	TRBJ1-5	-	CSARDTDQPQHF	TGCAGCGCCCGGGACACCGATCAGCCCCAGCATTTT
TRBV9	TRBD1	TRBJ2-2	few	CASSATGEDTGELFF	TGTGCCAGCAGCGCGACAGGGGAAGACACCGGGGAGCTGTTTTTT
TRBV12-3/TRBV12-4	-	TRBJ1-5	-	CASSLAAGFGNQPQHF	TGTGCCAGCAGTTTAGCGGCCGGGTTTGGCAATCAGCCCCAGCATTTT
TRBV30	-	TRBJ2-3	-	CAWSVQGPSTDTQYF	TGTGCCTGGAGTGTACAGGGTCCTAGCACAGATACGCAGTATTTT
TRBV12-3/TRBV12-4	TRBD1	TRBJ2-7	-	CASSTPGQGVSYEQYF	TGTGCCAGCAGTACACCGGGACAGGGGGTGTCTTACGAGCAGTACTTC
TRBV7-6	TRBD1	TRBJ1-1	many	CASSLRDRGNTEAFF	TGTGCCAGCAGCTTAAGGGACAGGGGCAACACTGAAGCTTTCTTT
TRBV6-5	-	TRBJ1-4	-	CASSRRFWNEKLFF	TGTGCCAGCAGCCGGCGGTTCTGGAATGAAAAACTGTTTTTT
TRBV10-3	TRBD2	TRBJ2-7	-	CATGTSGSGGTYEQYF	TGTGCCACCGGGACTAGCGGGAGTGGGGGGACCTACGAGCAGTACTTC
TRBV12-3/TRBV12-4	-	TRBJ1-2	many	CASATGTLGGYTF	TGTGCCAGCGCAACCGGGACACTGGGCGGCTACACCTTC
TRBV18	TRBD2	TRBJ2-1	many	CASSPAPGGLYNEQFF	TGTGCCAGCTCTCCCGCGCCCGGGGGACTATACAATGAGCAGTTCTTC
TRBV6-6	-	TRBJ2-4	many	CASRQRDKNIQYF	TGTGCCAGCAGACAGAGGGACAAAAACATTCAGTACTTC
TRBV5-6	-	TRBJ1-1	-	CASSRLAGVIGMNTEAFF	TGTGCCAGCAGCCGATTAGCAGGTGTAATCGGGATGAACACTGAAGCTTTCTTT
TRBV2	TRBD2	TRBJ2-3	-	CASTPPAGATDTQYF	TGTGCCAGCACCCCCCCAGCGGGGGCCACAGATACGCAGTATTTT
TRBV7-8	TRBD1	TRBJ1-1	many	CASSVSGTGVYTEAFF	TGTGCCAGCAGCGTTTCCGGGACAGGGGTGTACACTGAAGCTTTCTTT
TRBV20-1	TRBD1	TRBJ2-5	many	CSAPGTDQETQYF	TGCAGTGCCCCAGGGACAGACCAAGAGACCCAGTACTTC
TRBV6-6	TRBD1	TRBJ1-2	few	CASSKTGAHGYTF	TGTGCCAGCAGTAAGACAGGGGCTCATGGCTACACCTTC
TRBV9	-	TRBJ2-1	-	CASSFVGRASYNEQFF	TGTGCCAGCAGCTTTGTCGGGCGGGCCTCCTACAATGAGCAGTTCTTC
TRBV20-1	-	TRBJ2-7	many	CSASRHNWGEQYF	TGCAGTGCCTCACGGCATAATTGGGGAGAGCAGTACTTC